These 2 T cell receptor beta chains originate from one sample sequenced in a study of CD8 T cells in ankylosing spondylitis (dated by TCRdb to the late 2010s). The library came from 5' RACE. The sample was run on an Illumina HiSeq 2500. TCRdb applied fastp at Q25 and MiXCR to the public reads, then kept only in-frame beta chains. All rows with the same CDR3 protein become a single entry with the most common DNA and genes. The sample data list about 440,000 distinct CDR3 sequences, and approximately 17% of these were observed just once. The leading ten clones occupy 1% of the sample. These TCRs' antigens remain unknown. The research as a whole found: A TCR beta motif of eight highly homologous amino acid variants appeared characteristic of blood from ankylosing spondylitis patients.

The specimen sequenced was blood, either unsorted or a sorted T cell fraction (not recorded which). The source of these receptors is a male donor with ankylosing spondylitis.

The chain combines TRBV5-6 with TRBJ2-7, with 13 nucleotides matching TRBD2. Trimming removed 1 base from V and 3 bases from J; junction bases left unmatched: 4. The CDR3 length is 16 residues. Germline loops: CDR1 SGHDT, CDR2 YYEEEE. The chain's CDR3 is CASSLWGLAGNYEQYF. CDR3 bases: TGTGCCAGCAGCTTGTGGGGACTAGCGGGGAACTACGAGCAGTACTTC.

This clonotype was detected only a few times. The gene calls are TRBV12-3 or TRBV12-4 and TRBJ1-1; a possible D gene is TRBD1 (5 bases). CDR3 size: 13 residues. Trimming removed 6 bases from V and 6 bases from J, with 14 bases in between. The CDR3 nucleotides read TGTGCCAGCAGCAACACGGACATCGCTGAAGCTTTCTTT. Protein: CASSNTDIAEAFF.